Listed below are T cell receptor beta chains from one sample, sequenced in a study of blood T cells in healthy people across ages. TCRdb ran MiXCR on the 5' RACE reads and lists one entry per CDR3 protein. Of 1.5 million to 2 million distinct CDR3 sequences in the sample, roughly 43% were seen once. Sample: blood. Source of these receptors: a human donor in good health. CDR3s include the opening cysteine and the closing phenylalanine or tryptophan. D genes are given only for firm matches. For some rows the clone size is stated as once, few or many, or as a class when expanded; others skip it.

D gene	clone size	V gene	J gene	CDR3 length	CDR3 DNA	CDR3 protein
TRBD1	NA	TRBV5-6	TRBJ1-2	15	TGTGCCAGCAGCGCCGGGACAGGGGTTTTTGGGGGCTACACCTTC	CASSAGTGVFGGYTF
TRBD1	few	TRBV28	TRBJ1-2	18	TGTGCCAGCAGTGGCCGGGACAGACTAAATAAACCAAACTATGGCTACACCTTC	CASSGRDRLNKPNYGYTF
TRBD2	NA	TRBV6-6	TRBJ2-7	16	TGTGCCAGCAGTTACTTGGGACTAGCGGAGGTCTACGAGCAGTACTTC	CASSYLGLAEVYEQYF
TRBD1	few	TRBV2	TRBJ1-4	13	TGTGCCAGCACCGGGACAGCCCATGAAAAACTGTTTTTT	CASTGTAHEKLFF
NA	NA	TRBV4-2	TRBJ2-1	15	TGTGCCAGCAGCCAGGATGCGGGGAATCACAATGAGCAGTTCTTC	CASSQDAGNHNEQFF
TRBD1	few	TRBV7-9	TRBJ2-6	12	TGTGCCAGCAGCGCGACAGGGGGAGGCCTGACTTTC	CASSATGGGLTF
NA	NA	TRBV7-9	TRBJ2-1	13	TGTGCCAGCAGCTTATTCGAAGGTAATGAGCAGTTCTTC	CASSLFEGNEQFF
NA	few	TRBV6-5	TRBJ1-2	16	TGTGCCAGCAGTTCGCCCTCCAACAGGTCTAACTATGGCTACACCTTC	CASSSPSNRSNYGYTF
NA	once	TRBV4-2	TRBJ2-1	16	TGTGCCAGCAGCCAAGGGTTGAGAAGAAACTACAATGAGCAGTTCTTC	CASSQGLRRNYNEQFF
NA	NA	TRBV29-1	TRBJ2-1	14	TGCAGCGTTGAAGACGGCAGGGGTGGGGATGAGCAGTTCTTC	CSVEDGRGGDEQFF
NA	once	TRBV20-1	TRBJ2-3	12	TGCAGTGCTAACGTCAACACAGATACGCAGTATTTT	CSANVNTDTQYF
TRBD1	NA	TRBV20-1	TRBJ2-4	14	TGCAGTGCTAGAGATCGGGACAGATTAAACATTCAGTACTTC	CSARDRDRLNIQYF
NA	once	TRBV3-1	TRBJ1-1	14	TGTGCCAGCAGCCACCTAGACAGGAGGACTGAAGCTTTCTTT	CASSHLDRRTEAFF
TRBD1	once	TRBV4-3	TRBJ1-3	16	TGCGCCAGCGGACAGGCGGTTGACACGACTGGAAACACCATATATTTT	CASGQAVDTTGNTIYF
NA	NA	TRBV12-3/TRBV12-4	TRBJ1-2	16	TGTGCCAGCAGTTTTGTGGCCGGACGTAAACTCTATGGCTACACCTTC	CASSFVAGRKLYGYTF
NA	NA	TRBV7-8	TRBJ1-5	15	TGTGCCAGCAGCTTAGTCCAAACGGGCAATCAGCCCCAGCATTTT	CASSLVQTGNQPQHF
NA	NA	TRBV9	TRBJ1-1	15	TGTGCCAGCAGCGTAGCCGTCGGGACAAGCACTGAAGCTTTCTTT	CASSVAVGTSTEAFF
NA	NA	TRBV7-6	TRBJ2-7	15	TGTGCCAGCAGCTCCACTCCCGGAACTTCCTACGAGCAGTACTTC	CASSSTPGTSYEQYF
NA	few	TRBV29-1	TRBJ1-2	13	TGCAGCGTTGGAGAGGGCGCATTGTATGGCTACACCTTC	CSVGEGALYGYTF
NA	few	TRBV7-9	TRBJ1-5	16	TGTGCCAGCAGCTTATCCGGTGACCGTAGCAATCAGCCCCAGCATTTT	CASSLSGDRSNQPQHF
NA	NA	TRBV6-2/TRBV6-3	TRBJ2-5	15	TGTGCCAGCGCCCAACCGCGGTCGGCCGGCGATGAGCAGTACTTC	CASAQPRSAGDEQYF
TRBD2	NA	TRBV5-1	TRBJ2-3	15	TGCGCCAGCAGCTCCTTAAGCGGGGCGGGAGATACGCAGTATTTT	CASSSLSGAGDTQYF
NA	NA	TRBV20-1	TRBJ1-1	13	TGCAGTGCTAGACAATGGAAGCACAATGAAGCTTTCTTT	CSARQWKHNEAFF
TRBD1	few	TRBV20-1	TRBJ2-7	15	TGCCGTGCAACTAACCCCGGGACAGATTACTACGAGCAGTACTTC	CRATNPGTDYYEQYF
NA	NA	TRBV7-2	TRBJ2-7	14	TGTGCCAGCAGCACAGACTTCTCCTCCTACGAGCAGTACTTC	CASSTDFSSYEQYF
NA	few	TRBV9	TRBJ2-1	13	TGTGCCAGCAGCGTAGATTTGGGATCTGAGCAGTTCTTC	CASSVDLGSEQFF
NA	few	TRBV10-3	TRBJ2-1	15	TGTGCCATCAGTGAGATGGGTGGCAATCAAAATGAGCAGTTCTTC	CAISEMGGNQNEQFF
NA	NA	TRBV20-1	TRBJ2-5	14	TGCAGTGCTAAAAGGACCGCGCGTGTGGAGACCCAGTACTTC	CSAKRTARVETQYF
NA	once	TRBV20-1	TRBJ1-4	17	TGCAGTGCTAGCACTTTTCCGGGTTCTATGTCGGGCGAAAAACTGTTTTTT	CSASTFPGSMSGEKLFF
TRBD1	NA	TRBV7-9	TRBJ2-5	16	TGTGCCAGCAGACATGGGACAGCAGCAATACAAGAGACCCAGTACTTC	CASRHGTAAIQETQYF
TRBD1	NA	TRBV9	TRBJ1-4	15	TGTGCCAGCAGCGTAGAGGGACAGCCAAGTGAAAAACTGTTTTTT	CASSVEGQPSEKLFF
NA	NA	TRBV5-1	TRBJ1-1	14	TGCGCCAGCAGCTGGGGGGAAACGCGAACTGAAGCTTTCTTT	CASSWGETRTEAFF
NA	NA	TRBV27	TRBJ1-2	14	TGTACCAGCAGTTTGCGGGTTAGGGGCTATGGCTACACCTTC	CTSSLRVRGYGYTF
NA	NA	TRBV25-1	TRBJ2-7	14	TGTGCCAGCAGTGACCCCTCCGTCTCCTACGAGCAGTACTTC	CASSDPSVSYEQYF
NA	NA	TRBV11-2	TRBJ1-2	13	TGTGCCAGCAGCCCGGACCGGGACTCCGGCCACACCTTC	CASSPDRDSGHTF
TRBD1	NA	TRBV24-1	TRBJ1-5	14	TGTGCCACCAGTGGACAGGGGCAAGACCAGCCCCAGCATTTT	CATSGQGQDQPQHF
NA	NA	TRBV6-1	TRBJ2-2	14	TGTGCCAGCAGTCCCAGGACAGATCAAGGGGAGCTGTTTTTT	CASSPRTDQGELFF
TRBD1	NA	TRBV9	TRBJ1-2	17	TGTGCCAGCAGCGGGGACAGGGCGGGGGATAAAGGGTATGGCTACACCTTC	CASSGDRAGDKGYGYTF
NA	NA	TRBV20-1	TRBJ2-3	14	TGCAGTGCCCACAATCCAGGGTTGGCAGATACGCAGTATTTT	CSAHNPGLADTQYF
NA	NA	TRBV6-1	TRBJ1-5	15	TGTGCCAGCAGGTGGGACACAAATAGCAATCAGCCCCAGCATTTT	CASRWDTNSNQPQHF
TRBD1	NA	TRBV4-3	TRBJ1-2	16	TGCGCCAGCAGCCCATTCGGGACAGAACTTAACTATGGCTACACCTTC	CASSPFGTELNYGYTF
NA	NA	TRBV7-3	TRBJ2-3	13	TGTGCCAGCAGCCATGACACCGCAGATACGCAGTATTTT	CASSHDTADTQYF
NA	few	TRBV4-2	TRBJ2-1	13	TGTGCCAGCAGCCAAGAACTAGTCACTGAGCAGTTCTTC	CASSQELVTEQFF
TRBD1	NA	TRBV7-2	TRBJ2-7	16	TGTGCCAGCAGCACCCGGGACAGGGGAAGGAGGAGCGAGCAGTACTTC	CASSTRDRGRRSEQYF
TRBD2	NA	TRBV25-1	TRBJ2-6	17	TGTGCCAGCAGTCCCTCCGGGAGGGGAGGTGGGGCCAACGTCCTGACTTTC	CASSPSGRGGGANVLTF
NA	few	TRBV6-2/TRBV6-3	TRBJ1-5	11	TGTGCCAGCGGGCAGTCTCAGCCCCAGCATTTT	CASGQSQPQHF
NA	NA	TRBV7-2	TRBJ1-1	15	TGTGCCAGCAGCTTACGTTGGGGTAAACCGACGGAAGCTTTCTTT	CASSLRWGKPTEAFF
NA	NA	TRBV3-1	TRBJ1-5	14	TGTGCCAGCAGCCAAGATCTGGTTACCCAGCCCCAGCATTTT	CASSQDLVTQPQHF
NA	NA	TRBV27	TRBJ2-3	14	TGTGCCAGCAGTTTAAAGGGCGGCACAGATACGCAGTATTTT	CASSLKGGTDTQYF
NA	NA	TRBV7-8	TRBJ2-1	13	TGTGCCAGCAGCTTCACCCTACAGGGTACTGGGTTCTTC	CASSFTLQGTGFF
TRBD1	NA	TRBV29-1	TRBJ2-1	15	TGCAGCGCAGCCACGGGACAGGGCTTGTACAATGAGCAGTTCTTC	CSAATGQGLYNEQFF
NA	few	TRBV28	TRBJ1-2	15	TGTGCCAGCAGTTTAGACGGCGCCTTAAGTTATGGCTACACCTTC	CASSLDGALSYGYTF
NA	NA	TRBV3-1	TRBJ2-5	14	TGTGCCAGCAGCCAAGTTTGGGGAGAAGAGACCCAGTACTTC	CASSQVWGEETQYF
NA	NA	TRBV7-9	TRBJ1-2	14	TGTGCCAGCAGCTTCGTAGGGGAAGCTAGTGGCTACACCTTC	CASSFVGEASGYTF
NA	many	TRBV27	TRBJ2-7	14	TGTGCCAGCAGTTTTTGGGGCGGCCGCGACGAGCAGTACTTC	CASSFWGGRDEQYF